The clone carrying this T cell receptor beta chain has at least ten counts. Its cognate antigen is unknown. The method for making cDNA was 5'RACE, and it used 10-nucleotide random UMIs. TCRdb redid the calling of the 5' RACE reads with MiXCR, one entry per CDR3 protein. This sample yields some 60,000 distinct CDR3 sequences, of which around 9.7% are seen a single time; around an eighth belongs to the top ten. This record belongs to a study of neurological immune-mediated disorders. Points from the study as a whole: Whereas HTLV-1-associated myelopathy showed the most TCR clonal expansion, multiple sclerosis showed the least, with levels below those of healthy controls.

In germline, CDR1 is DFQATT, CDR2 SNEGSKA (reference sequence). This CDR3 has 11 amino acids. Indicated time point: longitudinal time-point 2. Volunteers from a blood bank in Maryland, USA, constituted the healthy controls. Sequencing input: PBMCs. The chain carries TRBV20-1 and TRBJ2-5; 7 positions agree with TRBD1. The TCR comes from a man aged 25 to 40 in good health. CDR3 DNA sequence: TGCAGGGCAGGGGGACCGGAGACCCAGTACTTC. Its translation is CRAGGPETQYF.